Shown below are 31 T cell receptor beta chains from a single sample sequenced in a study of monozygotic twins with inflammatory bowel disease (dated by TCRdb to between 2018 and 2021). The library was produced with 5' RACE. The instrument given in TCRdb is Illumina HiSeq 2500. TCRdb reprocessed the reads; each CDR3 protein sequence makes one entry, and DNA is unavailable. The table of this sample itemizes about 160,000 distinct CDR3 sequences. Jointly, the top ten make up 2.4% of the sample. Specimen: blood. The receptors derive from a human donor with ulcerative colitis or Crohn's disease, or a healthy co-twin of an affected twin (not recorded which).

The chain is built from TRBV27 and TRBJ2-7; TCRdb picks TRBD2, but there is no DNA to check that call. Germline values: CDR1 MNHEY, CDR2 SMNVEV (reference sequence). This CDR3 has 14 amino acids. CDR3 loop: CASSLGAPPYEQYF.

The rearrangement joins TRBV5-1 to TRBJ1-1; with no DNA, the TCRdb D assignment of TRBD1 cannot be verified. The CDR3 extends over 15 amino acids. CDR1 is SGHRS, CDR2 YFSETQ, per germline. CDR3 residues: CASSASNRGKSEAFF. Looking up the rest from reference TRBV5-1 and TRBJ1-1 gives the full variable domain: KAGVTQTPRYLIKTRGQQVTLSCSPISGHRSVSWYQQTPGQGLQFLFEYFSETQRNKGNFPGRFSGRQFSNSRSEMNVSTLELGDSALYLCASSASNRGKSEAFFGQGTRLTVV.

The chain is built from TRBV20-1 and TRBJ2-1; TCRdb designates TRBD2, a call that cannot be tested without DNA. Germline CDR1 reads DFQATT; CDR2 reads SNEGSKA (reference sequence). The CDR3 loop spans 17 amino acids. The CDR3 is CSARDHPWTSGRNEQFF.

This CDR3 reads CASSPPERIETQYF. The chain recombines TRBV18 with TRBJ2-5. Looked up from germline, CDR1 is KGHSH and CDR2 is LQKENI. CDR3 length: 14 amino acids. The full variable domain, its missing parts supplied by reference TRBV18 and TRBJ2-5, is NAGVMQNPRHLVRRRGQEARLRCSPMKGHSHVYWYRQLPEEGLKFMVYLQKENIIDESGMPKERFSAEFPKEGPSILRIQQVVRGDSAAYFCASSPPERIETQYFGPGTRLLVL.

The chain links TRBV5-1 to TRBJ2-2; TCRdb calls TRBD2, which cannot be checked without DNA. Germline CDR1 SGHRS, CDR2 YFSETQ. The CDR3 totals 15 residues. Here the CDR3 reads CASSLKGPNTGELFF.

This chain joins TRBV12-3 or TRBV12-4 and TRBJ1-4; TCRdb designates TRBD1, a call that cannot be tested without DNA. The CDR3 extends over 19 amino acids. The CDR3 spells CASSLGAEGAIRIGEKLFF.

The V and J genes are TRBV2 and TRBJ2-7; with no DNA, the TCRdb D assignment of TRBD1 cannot be verified. Germline V lookup: CDR1 SNHLY, CDR2 FYNNEI. This CDR3 has 13 amino acids. The CDR3 loop reads CARSRTGSYEQYF.

This chain links TRBV5-4 with TRBJ2-5; without DNA, the TCRdb call of TRBD2 cannot be checked. The CDR3 covers 14 residues. CDR1 SGHNT and CDR2 YYREEE come from the germline V gene (reference sequence). CDR3 protein: CASSLIGRQETQYF.

This chain connects TRBV7-8 to TRBJ2-5. The CDR3 totals 15 residues. Germline V CDR1 and CDR2: SGHVS, FQNEAQ. The CDR3 protein is CASSQISLLPETQYF.

V usage is TRBV7-6 and J usage is TRBJ2-5; the TCRdb call, TRBD2, lacks DNA for checking. The CDR3 contains 17 residues. Per the germline V gene, CDR1 is SGHVS and CDR2 is FNYEAQ. The CDR3 here is CASSLVVTSVPQETQYF.

V gene TRBV29-1 combines with J gene TRBJ2-3; TCRdb calls TRBD1, which cannot be checked without DNA. The CDR3 is 14 amino acids. Germline V gene data show CDR1 as SQVTM and CDR2 as ANQGSEA. The CDR3 is CSVEAGRKTDTQYF.

The chain is built from TRBV20-1 and TRBJ1-6. From germline, CDR1 is DFQATT and CDR2 SNEGSKA (reference sequence). The CDR3 is made up of 11 amino acids. The CDR3: CSARFGMQAHF.

The chain recombines TRBV20-1 with TRBJ2-3; without DNA, the TCRdb call of TRBD1 cannot be checked. From germline, CDR1 is DFQATT and CDR2 SNEGSKA (reference sequence). The CDR3 has 15 amino acids. CDR3 in amino acids: CSASLGTGDPDTQYF.

The chain uses TRBV5-5 and TRBJ1-2; the D call from TCRdb, TRBD1, cannot be confirmed without DNA. CDR1 and CDR2 from the germline V gene are SGHKS and YYEKEE (reference sequence). CDR3 length: 14 residues. CDR3 in amino acids: CASSLTGVNYGYTF.

This chain uses TRBV6-1 with TRBJ2-2; checking the TCRdb D call of TRBD1 is not possible without DNA. Germline V gene sequence: CDR1 MNHNS, CDR2 SASEGT. The CDR3 has 18 residues. CDR3 sequence reads: CASRPTLATGQNAGELFF.

V and J are TRBV28 and TRBJ1-1. From germline, CDR1 is MDHEN and CDR2 SYDVKM. The CDR3 has 13 residues. The CDR3 protein is CASSLADTSEAFF.

The chain recombines TRBV7-6 with TRBJ1-3; TCRdb calls TRBD1, which cannot be checked without DNA. Germline V gives CDR1 SGHVS, CDR2 FNYEAQ. This CDR3 contains 15 residues. This chain's CDR3 is CASSPGANSGNTIYF.

The J gene is TRBJ2-3, the V gene TRBV11-2; lacking DNA, the TRBD2 call made by TCRdb goes unchecked. The CDR3 has 18 amino acids. Germline CDR1 SGHAT, CDR2 FQNNGV. This CDR3 reads CASSSTPRASGRTDTQYF.

The CDR3: CASSSTVYGYTF. The genes are TRBV7-2 and TRBJ1-2. Germline lookup yields CDR1 SGHTA and CDR2 FQGNSA. CDR3 length equals 12 residues.

The chain has TRBV5-1 and TRBJ2-3. The CDR3 covers 14 residues. The V gene's germline CDR1 is SGHRS and CDR2 YFSETQ. CDR3 residues: CASSERASTDTQYF.

The chain's CDR3 is CASSLNPRDEQFF. The V and J genes are TRBV7-3 and TRBJ2-1; TCRdb indicates TRBD1, and absent DNA this call remains unverified. The CDR3 runs 13 residues. The germline CDR1 and CDR2 sequences are SGHTA and FQGTGA. Variable domain in full (rest from reference TRBV7-3 and TRBJ2-1): GAGVSQTPSNKVTEKGKYVELRCDPISGHTALYWYRQSLGQGPEFLIYFQGTGAADDSGLPNDRFFAVRPEGSVSTLKIQRTERGDSAVYLCASSLNPRDEQFFGPGTRLTVL.

The rearrangement joins TRBV6-2 or TRBV6-3 to TRBJ1-5; TCRdb lists TRBD1, though no DNA is available to test this call. Germline V lookup: CDR1 MNHEY, CDR2 SVGEGT. The CDR3 extends over 15 amino acids. The CDR3 reads CASTKDRARNQPQHF.

J is TRBJ1-5 and V is TRBV27. The CDR3 is 13 residues long. Germline lookup yields CDR1 MNHEY and CDR2 SMNVEV (reference sequence). CDR3 sequence reads: CASSHLSNQPQHF.

V is TRBV9 and J is TRBJ2-3. There are 14 residues in the CDR3. Germline V CDR1 and CDR2: SGDLS, YYNGEE. The CDR3 sequence is CASSPGVTTDTQYF.

The rearrangement uses TRBV5-1 and TRBJ2-7; TCRdb calls TRBD1, which cannot be checked without DNA. Germline lookup yields CDR1 SGHRS and CDR2 YFSETQ. The CDR3 totals 13 residues. CDR3 in amino acids: CASSTRTGYEQYF.

V and J are TRBV28 and TRBJ2-5; TCRdb designates TRBD2, a call that cannot be tested without DNA. Germline CDR1 reads MDHEN; CDR2 reads SYDVKM. The CDR3 runs to 15 residues. CDR3 amino acids: CASKPQRGGSETQYF. Filled out from reference TRBV28 and TRBJ2-5, the complete variable domain reads DVKVTQSSRYLVKRTGEKVFLECVQDMDHENMFWYRQDPGLGLRLIYFSYDVKMKEKGDIPEGYSVSREKKERFSLILESASTNQTSMYLCASKPQRGGSETQYFGPGTRLLVL.

This chain joins TRBV7-9 and TRBJ2-5. Germline loops: CDR1 SEHNR, CDR2 FQNEAQ (reference sequence). This CDR3 spans 15 amino acids. The CDR3 spells CASSLTDGAAETQYF. Complete variable domain (other parts from reference TRBV7-9 and TRBJ2-5): DTGVSQNPRHKITKRGQNVTFRCDPISEHNRLYWYRQTLGQGPEFLTYFQNEAQLEKSRLLSDRFSAERPKGSFSTLEIQRTEQGDSAMYLCASSLTDGAAETQYFGPGTRLLVL.

This sequence joins TRBV19 and TRBJ1-2. Looked up from germline, CDR1 is LNHDA and CDR2 is SQIVND (reference sequence). There are 14 residues in the CDR3. The CDR3 is CASSMKPTGTATTF.

The chain couples TRBV6-4 to TRBJ1-2. The germline V gene encodes CDR1 MRHNA and CDR2 SNTAGT. This CDR3 has 12 residues. CDR3 loop: CASSDSTGGYTF.

The chain couples TRBV7-2 to TRBJ2-3; TCRdb designates TRBD2, a call that cannot be tested without DNA. In germline, CDR1 is SGHTA, CDR2 FQGNSA. The CDR3 is 16 residues long. The CDR3 is CASSPQGLALSDTQYF.

J is TRBJ2-3 and V is TRBV10-3; TCRdb's assignment of TRBD2 cannot be checked, as there is no DNA. This CDR3 is built from 15 residues. The V gene's germline CDR1 is ENHRY and CDR2 SYGVKD. CDR3 in amino acids: CVIGTSGSWTDTQYF.